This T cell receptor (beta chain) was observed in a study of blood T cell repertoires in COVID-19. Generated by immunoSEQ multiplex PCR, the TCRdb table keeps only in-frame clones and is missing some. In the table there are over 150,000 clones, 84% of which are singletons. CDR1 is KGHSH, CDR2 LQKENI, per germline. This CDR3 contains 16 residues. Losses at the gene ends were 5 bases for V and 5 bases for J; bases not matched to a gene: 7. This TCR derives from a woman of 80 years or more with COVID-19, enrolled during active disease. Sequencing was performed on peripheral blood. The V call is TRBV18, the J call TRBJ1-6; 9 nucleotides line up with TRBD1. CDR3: CASSATTGGDNSPLHF. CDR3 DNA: TGTGCCAGCTCAGCGACTACAGGGGGCGATAATTCACCCCTCCACTTT.